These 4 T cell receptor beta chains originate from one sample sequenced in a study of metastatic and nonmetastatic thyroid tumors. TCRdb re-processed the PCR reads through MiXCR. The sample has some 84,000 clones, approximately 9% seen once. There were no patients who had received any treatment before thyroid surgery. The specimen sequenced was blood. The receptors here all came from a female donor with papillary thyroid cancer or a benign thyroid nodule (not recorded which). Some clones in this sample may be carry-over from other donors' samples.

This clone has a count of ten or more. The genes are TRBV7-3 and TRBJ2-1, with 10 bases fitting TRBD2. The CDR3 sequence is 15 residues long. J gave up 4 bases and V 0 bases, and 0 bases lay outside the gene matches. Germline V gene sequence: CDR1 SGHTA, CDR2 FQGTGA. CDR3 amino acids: CASSLTSGGYNEQFF. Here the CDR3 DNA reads TGTGCCAGCAGCTTAACTAGCGGGGGGTACAATGAGCAGTTCTTC.

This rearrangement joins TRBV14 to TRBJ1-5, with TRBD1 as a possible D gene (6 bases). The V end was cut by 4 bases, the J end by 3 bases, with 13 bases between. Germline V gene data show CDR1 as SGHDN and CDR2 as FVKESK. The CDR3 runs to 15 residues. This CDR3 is CASSRGGTTNQPQHF. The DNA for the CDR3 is TGTGCCAGCAGCCGGGGCGGGACAACCAATCAGCCCCAGCATTTT.

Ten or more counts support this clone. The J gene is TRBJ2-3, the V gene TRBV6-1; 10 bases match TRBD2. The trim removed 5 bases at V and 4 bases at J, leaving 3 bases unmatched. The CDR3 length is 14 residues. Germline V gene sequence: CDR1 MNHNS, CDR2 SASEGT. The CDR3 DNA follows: TGTGCCAGCAGTACGGGACTAGCGTCAGATACGCAGTATTTT. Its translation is CASSTGLASDTQYF.

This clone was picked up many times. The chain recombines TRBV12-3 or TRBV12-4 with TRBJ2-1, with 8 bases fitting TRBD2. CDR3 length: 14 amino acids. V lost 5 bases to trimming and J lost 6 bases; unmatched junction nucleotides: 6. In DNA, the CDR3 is TGTGCCAGCAGTATAACGGGGGGGGCCAATGAGCAGTTCTTC. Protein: CASSITGGANEQFF.